By share of the sample, the clone carrying this T cell receptor beta chain is medium-sized. This sample is drawn from a study of T and B cells in COVID-19 patients. Germline lookup yields CDR1 GTSNPN and CDR2 SVGIG (reference sequence). V gave up 0 bases and J gave up 9 bases; unmatched junction bases: 5. This CDR3 comprises 13 residues. TRB was amplified from about 240-490 ng of blood genomic DNA. TRB rearrangements were amplified by multiplex PCR with BIOMED2 TRB-A/B primers. TCRdb reanalysed the multiplex PCR reads using MiXCR and keeps one entry per CDR3 protein. The sample lists around 10,000 distinct CDR3 sequences, around 27% occurring once.

The source material was blood. This sequence was found in a human donor who had recovered from COVID-19. This chain uses TRBV30 with TRBJ2-7, with 10 bases identical to TRBD1. The CDR3, as DNA: TGTGCCTGGAGTGTACGGGGACAGGGGAGGCAGTACTTC. It is translated as CAWSVRGQGRQYF.